This T cell receptor beta chain was retrieved from a study of PD-L1 blockade in urothelial cancer. Study as a whole: Enrolled patients had been treated previously with 0 to 3 chemotherapy regimens. The authors examined blood 3 weeks (second dose) and 6 weeks after treatment start. T cell content in blood samples showed a median of about 140,000.

Note on this clone: The junction differs from germline at one of its ends, possibly a read error.

The CDR3 contains 15 residues. Germline CDR1 reads SGHVS; CDR2 reads FQNEAQ. TCRdb keeps only in-frame clones here, not all; method: immunoSEQ multiplex PCR. The sample contains approximately 100,000 clones, over 75% of which appear only once. Sample: PBMCs, taken around atezolizumab (anti-PD-L1) treatment. The chain has TRBV7-8 and TRBJ2-2; no reliable D call. This TCR came from a middle-aged man with urothelial cancer. CDR3 in amino acids: CASRLGTGLAGELFF. CDR3 nucleotides: TGTGCCAGCAGATTAGGTACCGGTTTAGCCGGGGAGCTGTTTTTT.